This TCR beta chain was observed in a study of vaccination effects on CD4 cells after COVID-19. TCRdb's table, derived via immunoSEQ multiplex PCR, lists solely in-frame clones and lacks some. The repertoire holds under 65,000 clones, with around 76% as singletons. Sequencing in the ViraFEST assay came after antigen-specific CD4+ T cells had been expanded with viral peptide pools, which were used to stimulate PBMC. The culture ran for approximately 10 days, and then CD4+ T cells were isolated. PCR confirmed that the person was infected with SARS-CoV-2 between March and December 2020. Concerning this clone: What it binds is unknown.

The J segment lost 8 bases and the V segment lost 5 bases, leaving 8 bases of the junction unmatched. In germline, CDR1 is SGHNT, CDR2 YENEEA. The CDR3 totals 13 residues. This material consisted of CD4+ T cells from PBMCs cultured with HIV peptides, taken before COVID-19 vaccination. Subset in this sample: HIV-1 Nef peptide pool negative control/reference culture. The clonotype originates from a human donor who had a prior SARS-CoV-2 infection. This chain uses TRBV11-3 with TRBJ1-1; 7 nucleotides align to TRBD1. The CDR3 nucleotides are TGTGCCAGCAGCCCGCGACAGGGCGTCGAAGCTTTCTTT. This codes for CASSPRQGVEAFF.